A selection of T cell receptor beta chains follows, all from one sample in a study of PD-L1 blockade in urothelial cancer. The assay was immunoSEQ multiplex PCR, and TCRdb's table has in-frame clones only and misses some. Of fewer than 65,000 clones listed, about 81% were seen once; the top ten hold approximately 2.9%. Sequenced here: PBMCs, sampled around atezolizumab (anti-PD-L1) treatment. The origin of the receptors is a man in his sixties or seventies with urothelial cancer. Both conserved end residues are part of each CDR3. Each record gives: V gene, J gene, clone size, D gene, CDR3 protein, CDR3 DNA. D genes are given only for firm matches. Clone sizes are given selectively: once, few, many, or a class where the clone is expanded.

V gene: TRBV30
J gene: TRBJ1-1
clone size: few
D gene: TRBD1
CDR3 protein: CAWSDGTAEAFF
CDR3 DNA: TGTGCCTGGAGTGACGGGACAGCTGAAGCTTTCTTT

V gene: TRBV5-5
J gene: TRBJ1-3
clone size: .
D gene: .
CDR3 protein: CASSLDRRTSGNTIYF
CDR3 DNA: TGTGCCAGCAGCTTGGATCGGAGGACCTCTGGAAACACCATATATTTT

V gene: TRBV29-1
J gene: TRBJ1-1
clone size: .
D gene: TRBD1
CDR3 protein: CSVERGQGTEAFF
CDR3 DNA: TGCAGCGTTGAAAGGGGGCAGGGGACTGAAGCTTTCTTT

V gene: TRBV9
J gene: TRBJ2-3
clone size: once
D gene: TRBD2
CDR3 protein: CASSVGLADTDTQYF
CDR3 DNA: TGTGCCAGCAGCGTAGGACTAGCCGACACAGATACGCAGTATTTT

V gene: TRBV28
J gene: TRBJ2-1
clone size: .
D gene: .
CDR3 protein: CASTSTRDEQFF
CDR3 DNA: TGTGCCAGCACCTCGACTAGGGATGAGCAGTTCTTC

V gene: TRBV7-5
J gene: TRBJ1-5
clone size: .
D gene: .
CDR3 protein: CVRSLVLFRRPSNQPQHF
CDR3 DNA: TGTGTCAGAAGCTTAGTCCTGTTCCGGCGGCCTAGCAATCAGCCCCAGCATTTT

V gene: TRBV27
J gene: TRBJ1-5
clone size: .
D gene: .
CDR3 protein: CASSLSWAIGNQPQHF
CDR3 DNA: TGTGCCAGCAGTTTATCGTGGGCTATAGGCAATCAGCCCCAGCATTTT

V gene: TRBV6-1
J gene: TRBJ1-2
clone size: few
D gene: .
CDR3 protein: CAIRRVGNYGYTF
CDR3 DNA: TGTGCCATCCGCAGGGTGGGGAACTATGGCTACACCTTC

V gene: TRBV9
J gene: TRBJ2-2
clone size: .
D gene: TRBD2
CDR3 protein: CASSAAPPSGGRPGELFF
CDR3 DNA: TGTGCCAGCAGCGCCGCCCCCCCTAGCGGGGGCCGTCCGGGGGAGCTGTTTTTT

V gene: TRBV19
J gene: TRBJ1-5
clone size: .
D gene: TRBD1
CDR3 protein: CASSERTGLGPNQPQHF
CDR3 DNA: TGTGCCAGTAGTGAAAGGACAGGCCTTGGCCCCAATCAGCCCCAGCATTTT

V gene: TRBV7-2
J gene: TRBJ1-2
clone size: .
D gene: .
CDR3 protein: CASSQGSGVGYGYTF
CDR3 DNA: TGTGCCAGCAGCCAAGGTTCGGGGGTGGGGTATGGCTACACCTTC

V gene: TRBV7-8
J gene: TRBJ1-2
clone size: .
D gene: TRBD1
CDR3 protein: CASSSNTGAAGGYTF
CDR3 DNA: TGTGCCAGCAGCTCGAACACAGGGGCAGCTGGAGGCTACACCTTC

V gene: TRBV28
J gene: TRBJ2-7
clone size: once
D gene: .
CDR3 protein: CASSSMGAPNYEQYF
CDR3 DNA: TGTGCCAGCAGCTCGATGGGGGCTCCGAACTACGAGCAGTACTTC

V gene: TRBV2
J gene: TRBJ1-4
clone size: .
D gene: TRBD1
CDR3 protein: CASAGQGAYSEKLFF
CDR3 DNA: TGTGCCAGCGCAGGGCAGGGGGCGTATTCGGAAAAACTGTTTTTT

V gene: TRBV4-3
J gene: TRBJ2-3
clone size: .
D gene: TRBD2
CDR3 protein: CASSQDVLAGGLADTQYF
CDR3 DNA: TGCGCCAGCAGCCAAGATGTCCTAGCGGGGGGGCTAGCAGATACGCAGTATTTT

V gene: TRBV29-1
J gene: TRBJ1-3
clone size: .
D gene: .
CDR3 protein: CSVEDNRERNTIYF
CDR3 DNA: TGCAGCGTTGAAGATAACAGGGAAAGAAACACCATATATTTT

V gene: TRBV11-1
J gene: TRBJ1-5
clone size: .
D gene: .
CDR3 protein: CASSPGGMSDQPQHF
CDR3 DNA: TGTGCCAGCAGCCCGGGGGGGATGTCGGATCAGCCCCAGCATTTT

V gene: TRBV30
J gene: TRBJ1-1
clone size: few
D gene: .
CDR3 protein: CAWKPVRGAGAEAFF
CDR3 DNA: TGTGCCTGGAAGCCCGTTAGGGGTGCGGGGGCCGAAGCTTTCTTT

V gene: TRBV28
J gene: TRBJ2-6
clone size: .
D gene: .
CDR3 protein: CASRMRLIPSGANVLTF
CDR3 DNA: TGTGCCAGCAGAATGCGCCTCATCCCCTCTGGGGCCAACGTCCTGACTTTC

V gene: TRBV6-1
J gene: TRBJ1-5
clone size: .
D gene: .
CDR3 protein: CASSEAGRGRDQPQHF
CDR3 DNA: TGTGCCAGCAGTGAAGCGGGCAGGGGAAGGGATCAGCCCCAGCATTTT

V gene: TRBV30
J gene: TRBJ1-1
clone size: few
D gene: .
CDR3 protein: CAWEDTRGTEAFF
CDR3 DNA: TGTGCCTGGGAGGACACGAGGGGGACTGAAGCTTTCTTT

V gene: TRBV5-1
J gene: TRBJ1-2
clone size: .
D gene: .
CDR3 protein: CASSLRGDGYTF
CDR3 DNA: TGCGCCAGCAGCTTGAGGGGCGATGGCTACACCTTC

V gene: TRBV7-8
J gene: TRBJ1-5
clone size: medium-sized
D gene: .
CDR3 protein: CASSPQSGLDQPQHF
CDR3 DNA: TGTGCCAGCAGCCCGCAGTCAGGGCTGGATCAGCCCCAGCATTTT

V gene: TRBV5-6
J gene: TRBJ2-7
clone size: .
D gene: TRBD1
CDR3 protein: CASSLGQGREQYF
CDR3 DNA: TGTGCCAGCAGCTTAGGACAGGGGAGGGAGCAGTACTTC

V gene: TRBV15
J gene: TRBJ1-1
clone size: .
D gene: TRBD1
CDR3 protein: CATSALQGLSTEAFF
CDR3 DNA: TGTGCCACCAGCGCGCTACAGGGGTTGAGCACTGAAGCTTTCTTT

V gene: TRBV5-1
J gene: TRBJ2-1
clone size: .
D gene: TRBD2
CDR3 protein: CASSLGPSGRTYNEQFF
CDR3 DNA: TGCGCCAGCAGCTTGGGCCCTAGCGGGAGGACGTACAATGAGCAGTTCTTC

V gene: TRBV6-5
J gene: TRBJ1-1
clone size: few
D gene: .
CDR3 protein: CASSPPGGTEAFF
CDR3 DNA: TGTGCCAGCAGCCCCCCGGGGGGCACTGAAGCTTTCTTT

V gene: TRBV7-8
J gene: TRBJ1-5
clone size: .
D gene: TRBD1
CDR3 protein: CASSLVGQGFQPQHF
CDR3 DNA: TGTGCCAGCAGCTTAGTGGGACAGGGATTTCAGCCCCAGCATTTT

V gene: TRBV5-5
J gene: TRBJ2-3
clone size: .
D gene: .
CDR3 protein: CASSPMAKDTQYF
CDR3 DNA: TGTGCCAGCAGCCCGATGGCCAAGGATACGCAGTATTTT

V gene: TRBV18
J gene: TRBJ2-7
clone size: .
D gene: .
CDR3 protein: CASSRAHDSYEQYF
CDR3 DNA: TGTGCCAGCTCAAGAGCCCATGACTCCTACGAGCAGTACTTC

V gene: TRBV11-3
J gene: TRBJ2-2
clone size: once
D gene: .
CDR3 protein: CASSLKHTGELFF
CDR3 DNA: TGTGCCAGCAGTCTAAAGCACACCGGGGAGCTGTTTTTT